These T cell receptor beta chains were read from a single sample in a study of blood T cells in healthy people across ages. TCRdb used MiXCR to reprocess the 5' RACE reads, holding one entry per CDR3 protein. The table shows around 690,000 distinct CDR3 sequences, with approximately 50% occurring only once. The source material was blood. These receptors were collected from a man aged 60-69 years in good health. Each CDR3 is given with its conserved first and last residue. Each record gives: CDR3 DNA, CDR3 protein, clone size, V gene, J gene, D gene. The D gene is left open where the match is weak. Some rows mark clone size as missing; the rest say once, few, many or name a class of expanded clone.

cdr3_nt: TGCAGCGTTAGGTTCGGGGGGATATACAATGAGCAGTACTTC
cdr3_aa: CSVRFGGIYNEQYF
clone_size: -
v_call: TRBV29-1
j_call: TRBJ2-7
d_call: TRBD2

cdr3_nt: TGTGCCAGCAGCCAAGATTGGGGATACACTGAAGCTTTCTTT
cdr3_aa: CASSQDWGYTEAFF
clone_size: once
v_call: TRBV3-1
j_call: TRBJ1-1
d_call: -

cdr3_nt: TGTGCCAGCAGTTTTTGCGGGCAGCCCCAGCATTTT
cdr3_aa: CASSFCGQPQHF
clone_size: once
v_call: TRBV12-3/TRBV12-4
j_call: TRBJ1-5
d_call: -

cdr3_nt: TGTGCCAGCAGCCAAGCACCGGGACTAGTATTCTACGAGCAGTACTTC
cdr3_aa: CASSQAPGLVFYEQYF
clone_size: -
v_call: TRBV4-2
j_call: TRBJ2-7
d_call: TRBD2

cdr3_nt: TGTGCCAGCAGCCAAGGGGAAGTTCGGATCTATGGCTACACCTTC
cdr3_aa: CASSQGEVRIYGYTF
clone_size: -
v_call: TRBV3-1
j_call: TRBJ1-2
d_call: -

cdr3_nt: TGTGCCAGCACCGGATGGGGGTACAATGAGCAGTTCTTC
cdr3_aa: CASTGWGYNEQFF
clone_size: -
v_call: TRBV11-2
j_call: TRBJ2-1
d_call: -

cdr3_nt: TGTGCCAGCAGTTCCGCCGGGGGCGGCAATCAGCCCCAGCATTTT
cdr3_aa: CASSSAGGGNQPQHF
clone_size: once
v_call: TRBV6-5
j_call: TRBJ1-5
d_call: -

cdr3_nt: TGTGCCAGCAGTGACTCTCCGTACGGGGCTAGCTCCTACAATGAGCAGTTCTTC
cdr3_aa: CASSDSPYGASSYNEQFF
clone_size: -
v_call: TRBV6-5
j_call: TRBJ2-1
d_call: -

cdr3_nt: TGTGCCAGCAGCCCGCGGGACGGAAGCTCCTACAATGAGCAGTTCTTC
cdr3_aa: CASSPRDGSSYNEQFF
clone_size: once
v_call: TRBV7-9
j_call: TRBJ2-1
d_call: -

cdr3_nt: TGTGCCAGCAGTTCCGACAGGGGGACTGAAGCTTTCTTT
cdr3_aa: CASSSDRGTEAFF
clone_size: -
v_call: TRBV27
j_call: TRBJ1-1
d_call: TRBD1

cdr3_nt: TGCAGTGGCCCCCTACAGGGTGGCCGTACAGATACGCAGTATTTT
cdr3_aa: CSGPLQGGRTDTQYF
clone_size: -
v_call: TRBV20-1
j_call: TRBJ2-3
d_call: -

cdr3_nt: TGTGCCAGCAGTGCGTTGGGACACCCCATCAATGAGCAGTACTTC
cdr3_aa: CASSALGHPINEQYF
clone_size: -
v_call: TRBV2
j_call: TRBJ2-7
d_call: -

cdr3_nt: TGTGCCAGCAGCTTAGACCATACGGATGAGCAGTTCTTC
cdr3_aa: CASSLDHTDEQFF
clone_size: -
v_call: TRBV7-2
j_call: TRBJ2-1
d_call: -

cdr3_nt: TGTGCCAGCAGCACATCGACTAGCGGGGGGATACTAGCTGAGCAGTTCTTC
cdr3_aa: CASSTSTSGGILAEQFF
clone_size: few
v_call: TRBV9
j_call: TRBJ2-1
d_call: TRBD2

cdr3_nt: TGTGCCAGCAGCTCAAGCGGGGGATTCCAAGAGACCCAGTACTTC
cdr3_aa: CASSSSGGFQETQYF
clone_size: many
v_call: TRBV7-9
j_call: TRBJ2-5
d_call: TRBD2

cdr3_nt: TGTGCCAGCCGGGAGGGGTATCAGCCCCAGCATTTT
cdr3_aa: CASREGYQPQHF
clone_size: few
v_call: TRBV2
j_call: TRBJ1-5
d_call: -

cdr3_nt: TGCAGTGCAGACAGGGGGCGAAAATATGGCTACACCTTC
cdr3_aa: CSADRGRKYGYTF
clone_size: -
v_call: TRBV20-1
j_call: TRBJ1-2
d_call: TRBD1

cdr3_nt: TGCAGCGTCCGCCCCGGGACAGGGGTTAACTATGGCTACACCTTC
cdr3_aa: CSVRPGTGVNYGYTF
clone_size: many
v_call: TRBV29-1
j_call: TRBJ1-2
d_call: TRBD1

cdr3_nt: TGCGCCAGCAGCTTGGAGGGGCAGACCTTCTACGAGCAGTACTTC
cdr3_aa: CASSLEGQTFYEQYF
clone_size: -
v_call: TRBV5-1
j_call: TRBJ2-7
d_call: -

cdr3_nt: TGTGCCAGCAGCCCCCTAGGTTCAGGGACCCACTACGAGCAGTACTTC
cdr3_aa: CASSPLGSGTHYEQYF
clone_size: -
v_call: TRBV28
j_call: TRBJ2-7
d_call: -

cdr3_nt: TGTGCCAGCAACCCGGACAGGGGCAATGAGCAGTTCTTC
cdr3_aa: CASNPDRGNEQFF
clone_size: -
v_call: TRBV6-6
j_call: TRBJ2-1
d_call: TRBD1

cdr3_nt: TGCGCCTGCAGCCAAGAAGGCTCAGGGGTTAGCTATGGCTACACCTTC
cdr3_aa: CACSQEGSGVSYGYTF
clone_size: -
v_call: TRBV4-1
j_call: TRBJ1-2
d_call: -

cdr3_nt: TGTGCCAGCAGCCAAGGGACCGGACAGTTTATCTACAATGAGCAGTTCTTC
cdr3_aa: CASSQGTGQFIYNEQFF
clone_size: -
v_call: TRBV3-1
j_call: TRBJ2-1
d_call: -

cdr3_nt: TGTGCCAGCTCGGACAGGGAGTTTCCCTACAATGAGCAGTTCTTC
cdr3_aa: CASSDREFPYNEQFF
clone_size: -
v_call: TRBV28
j_call: TRBJ2-1
d_call: TRBD1

cdr3_nt: TGTGCCAGCTCGCTTATGGTGGAGACCCAGTACTTC
cdr3_aa: CASSLMVETQYF
clone_size: -
v_call: TRBV2
j_call: TRBJ2-5
d_call: -

cdr3_nt: TGTGCCAGCAGTTCAGGACAGGGGGTTCAGCCCCAGCATTTT
cdr3_aa: CASSSGQGVQPQHF
clone_size: -
v_call: TRBV28
j_call: TRBJ1-5
d_call: TRBD1

cdr3_nt: TGCGCCAGCAGCCAAGACCCTACCGGCGGGGGCACAGATACGCAGTATTTT
cdr3_aa: CASSQDPTGGGTDTQYF
clone_size: -
v_call: TRBV4-3
j_call: TRBJ2-3
d_call: -

cdr3_nt: TGTGCCAGCAGCTTAGGGCGGGGGGGCTACAATGAGCAGTTCTTC
cdr3_aa: CASSLGRGGYNEQFF
clone_size: many
v_call: TRBV5-1
j_call: TRBJ2-1
d_call: TRBD2

cdr3_nt: TGTGCCAGCAGTGAACAGGGCCATCGGGGGGAGACCCAGTACTTC
cdr3_aa: CASSEQGHRGETQYF
clone_size: -
v_call: TRBV2
j_call: TRBJ2-5
d_call: -

cdr3_nt: TGTGCCAGCAGATCGATGGGGAACACTGAAGCTTTCTTT
cdr3_aa: CASRSMGNTEAFF
clone_size: -
v_call: TRBV7-8
j_call: TRBJ1-1
d_call: -

cdr3_nt: TGCGCCAGCAGCTTGAACCCGGGACAGACCTACGAGCAGTACTTC
cdr3_aa: CASSLNPGQTYEQYF
clone_size: -
v_call: TRBV5-1
j_call: TRBJ2-7
d_call: TRBD1

cdr3_nt: TGCAGTGCTAGCGGACAGGGTGGGGAAAAACTGTTTTTT
cdr3_aa: CSASGQGGEKLFF
clone_size: -
v_call: TRBV20-1
j_call: TRBJ1-4
d_call: TRBD1

cdr3_nt: TGTGCCAGCAGCCCGGGACTAGTTGTTGAGCAGTTCTTC
cdr3_aa: CASSPGLVVEQFF
clone_size: -
v_call: TRBV7-2
j_call: TRBJ2-1
d_call: TRBD2

cdr3_nt: TGTGCCAGCAGTGCCCCCTACAGGGAACGGACTGAAGCTTTCTTT
cdr3_aa: CASSAPYRERTEAFF
clone_size: -
v_call: TRBV2
j_call: TRBJ1-1
d_call: -

cdr3_nt: TGTGCCAGCAGCCAAGGGGGCTACTTCGGTGATTCACCCCTCCACTTT
cdr3_aa: CASSQGGYFGDSPLHF
clone_size: -
v_call: TRBV5-8
j_call: TRBJ1-6
d_call: TRBD1

cdr3_nt: TGTGCCAGCAGTCAAAACAGGGCGAGCTCCTACGAGCAGTACTTC
cdr3_aa: CASSQNRASSYEQYF
clone_size: -
v_call: TRBV12-3/TRBV12-4
j_call: TRBJ2-7
d_call: -

cdr3_nt: TGTGCCATCAGAAATCTAGTTGAAGAGACCCAGTACTTC
cdr3_aa: CAIRNLVEETQYF
clone_size: few
v_call: TRBV10-3
j_call: TRBJ2-5
d_call: -

cdr3_nt: TGCAGCGTAGACGAAGGTTGGGCAGGGAATGGCTACACCTTC
cdr3_aa: CSVDEGWAGNGYTF
clone_size: -
v_call: TRBV29-1
j_call: TRBJ1-2
d_call: -

cdr3_nt: TGCGCCAGCCGAGCGGGGGACTACCAAGAGACCCAGTACTTC
cdr3_aa: CASRAGDYQETQYF
clone_size: -
v_call: TRBV5-1
j_call: TRBJ2-5
d_call: TRBD2

cdr3_nt: TGCAGTGCCCGAGGACGGACAGGTTCTTACGAGCAGTACTTC
cdr3_aa: CSARGRTGSYEQYF
clone_size: once
v_call: TRBV20-1
j_call: TRBJ2-7
d_call: TRBD1

cdr3_nt: TGTGCCAGCAGCGTAGTGGGGGCCAGTTACAATGAGCAGTACTTC
cdr3_aa: CASSVVGASYNEQYF
clone_size: -
v_call: TRBV9
j_call: TRBJ2-7
d_call: -

cdr3_nt: TGCAGTGCTAGAGACCCGGACAGGACCCCTAACTATGGCTACACCTTC
cdr3_aa: CSARDPDRTPNYGYTF
clone_size: many
v_call: TRBV20-1
j_call: TRBJ1-2
d_call: TRBD1

cdr3_nt: TGCAGTGCTAGAGACCCAGCGGGGGGGCGGAATGAGCAGTTCTTC
cdr3_aa: CSARDPAGGRNEQFF
clone_size: few
v_call: TRBV20-1
j_call: TRBJ2-1
d_call: TRBD2

cdr3_nt: TGTGCCAGCAGTTCCGGGACAGGGGTCACTAACTATGGCTACACCTTC
cdr3_aa: CASSSGTGVTNYGYTF
clone_size: -
v_call: TRBV28
j_call: TRBJ1-2
d_call: TRBD1

cdr3_nt: TGTGCCAGCAGCCGGAGCGGTAGCTCCTACAATGAGCAGTTCTTC
cdr3_aa: CASSRSGSSYNEQFF
clone_size: few
v_call: TRBV4-1
j_call: TRBJ2-1
d_call: -